This T cell receptor beta chain came from a study of monozygotic twins with cystic fibrosis. Turning to this clone: The target antigen is unknown.

Broader study findings: Low clonality (median roughly 0.01) suggested a mostly naive repertoire.

V lost 0 bases, J lost 5 bases, and 11 bases lay in between. Germline V gene sequence: CDR1 WNHNN, CDR2 SYGVQD (reference sequence). The CDR3 contains 15 residues. Measured with immunoSEQ multiplex PCR; TCRdb has only the in-frame clones, and not every one. The table includes about 29,000 clones, approximately 80% detected once. Sequenced: blood. This TCR was sampled from a girl aged 2 to 9 with cystic fibrosis. The chain has TRBV10-1 and TRBJ2-1; D assignment may be TRBD1 or TRBD2 (5 bases each). This chain's CDR3 is CASSESVRGNNEQFF. CDR3 nucleotide sequence: TGCGCCAGCAGTGAGTCTGTGAGGGGCAACAATGAGCAGTTCTTC.